This TCR beta chain came from a study of T cell changes during pregnancy in multiple sclerosis. The CDR3 length is 13 residues. V shed 8 bases, J shed 5 bases, and the junction held 3 bases outside the gene matches. Germline CDR1 reads LNHNV; CDR2 reads YYDKDF (reference sequence). In this sample, this clone turned up once. The data were produced by immunoSEQ multiplex PCR, yet TCRdb's version contains in-frame clones alone and is incomplete. The sample includes about 100,000 clones, just over 90% of them seen just once. The chain links TRBV15 to TRBJ2-3; 11 bases align to TRBD2. The source material was peripheral blood, sampled in the second trimester of pregnancy. The TCR sequence derives from a female donor with multiple sclerosis, enrolled in a pregnancy study. The chain's CDR3 is CATALAGVDTQYF. The DNA of the CDR3 is TGTGCCACCGCACTAGCGGGGGTAGATACGCAGTATTTT.